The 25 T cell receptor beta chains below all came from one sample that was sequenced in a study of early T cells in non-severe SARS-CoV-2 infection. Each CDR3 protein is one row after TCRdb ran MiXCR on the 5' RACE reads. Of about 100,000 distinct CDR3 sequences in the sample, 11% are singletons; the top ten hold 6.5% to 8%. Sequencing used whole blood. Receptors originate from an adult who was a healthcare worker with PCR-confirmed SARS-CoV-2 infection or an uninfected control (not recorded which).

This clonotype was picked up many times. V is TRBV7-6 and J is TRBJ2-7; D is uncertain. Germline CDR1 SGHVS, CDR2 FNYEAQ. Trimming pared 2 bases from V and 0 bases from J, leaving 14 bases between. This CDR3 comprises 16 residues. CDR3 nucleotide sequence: TGTGCCAGCAGCTTACGCCCCGAAAGTAGCTCCTACGAGCAGTACTTC. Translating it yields CASSLRPESSSYEQYF. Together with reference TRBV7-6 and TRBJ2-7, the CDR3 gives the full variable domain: GAGVSQSPRYKVTKRGQDVALRCDPISGHVSLYWYRQALGQGPEFLTYFNYEAQQDKSGLPNDRFSAERPEGSISTLTIQRTEQRDSAMYRCASSLRPESSSYEQYFGPGTRLTVT.

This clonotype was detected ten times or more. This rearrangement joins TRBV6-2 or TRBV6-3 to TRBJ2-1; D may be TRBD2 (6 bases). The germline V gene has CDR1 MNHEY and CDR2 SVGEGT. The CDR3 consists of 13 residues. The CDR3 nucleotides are TGTGCGAGCGGAGCCCGAGGCGGGAAGAGGCAGTTCTTC. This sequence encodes CASGARGGKRQFF.

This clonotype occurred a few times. CDR3 sequence reads: CASSVGSQPQHF. The CDR3, as DNA: TGTGCCAGCAGTGTAGGGTCTCAGCCCCAGCATTTT. V gene TRBV28 combines with J gene TRBJ1-5; no clear D gene. The V gene lost 5 bases and the J gene lost 6 bases, with 8 bases spanning the gap. The germline CDR1 and CDR2 sequences are MDHEN and SYDVKM. This CDR3 has 12 residues.

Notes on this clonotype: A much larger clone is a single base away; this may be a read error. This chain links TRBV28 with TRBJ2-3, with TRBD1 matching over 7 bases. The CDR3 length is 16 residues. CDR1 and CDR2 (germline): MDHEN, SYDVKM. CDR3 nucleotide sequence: TGTGCCAGCAGGGGGGATTGGCTAGTTGGGACAGATACGCAGTGTTTT. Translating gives CASRGDWLVGTDTQCF.

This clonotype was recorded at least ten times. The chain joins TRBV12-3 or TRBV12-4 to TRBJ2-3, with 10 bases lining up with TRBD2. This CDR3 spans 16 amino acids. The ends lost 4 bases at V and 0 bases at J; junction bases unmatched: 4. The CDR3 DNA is TGTGCCAGCAGTTCGACTAGCGGGCGTAGCACAGATACGCAGTATTTT. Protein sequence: CASSSTSGRSTDTQYF.

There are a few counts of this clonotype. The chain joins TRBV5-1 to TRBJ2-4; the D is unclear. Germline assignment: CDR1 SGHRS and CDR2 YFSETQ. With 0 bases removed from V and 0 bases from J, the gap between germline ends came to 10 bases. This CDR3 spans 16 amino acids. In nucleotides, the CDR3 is TGCGCCAGCAGCTTGGAAGCCGGTGGAGCCAAAAACATTCAGTACTTC. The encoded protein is CASSLEAGGAKNIQYF. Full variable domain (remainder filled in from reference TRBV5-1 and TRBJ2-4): KAGVTQTPRYLIKTRGQQVTLSCSPISGHRSVSWYQQTPGQGLQFLFEYFSETQRNKGNFPGRFSGRQFSNSRSEMNVSTLELGDSALYLCASSLEAGGAKNIQYFGAGTRLSVL.

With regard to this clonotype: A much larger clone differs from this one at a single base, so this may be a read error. The DNA for the CDR3 is TGTTCCAGCCGTTCCGGCGGGATAAACACAGATACGCAGTATTTT. It is translated as CSSRSGGINTDTQYF. The rearrangement links TRBV7-9 to TRBJ2-3, with TRBD2 as a possible D gene (6 bases). Germline lookup yields CDR1 SEHNR and CDR2 FQNEAQ (reference sequence). This CDR3 is 15 amino acids long.

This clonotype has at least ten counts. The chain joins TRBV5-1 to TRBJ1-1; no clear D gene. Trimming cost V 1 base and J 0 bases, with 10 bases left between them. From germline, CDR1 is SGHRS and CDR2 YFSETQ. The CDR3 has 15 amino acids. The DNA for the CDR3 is TGCGCCAGCAGCTTGTTAACTAACTTGAACACTGAAGCTTTCTTT. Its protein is CASSLLTNLNTEAFF.

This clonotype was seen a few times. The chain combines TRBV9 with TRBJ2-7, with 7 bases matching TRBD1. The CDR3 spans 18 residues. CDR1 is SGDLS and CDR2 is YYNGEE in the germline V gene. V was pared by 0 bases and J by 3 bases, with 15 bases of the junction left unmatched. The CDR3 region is CASSVAVTGTDNRYEQYF. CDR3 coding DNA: TGTGCCAGCAGCGTAGCTGTGACAGGGACGGATAATCGCTACGAGCAGTACTTC.

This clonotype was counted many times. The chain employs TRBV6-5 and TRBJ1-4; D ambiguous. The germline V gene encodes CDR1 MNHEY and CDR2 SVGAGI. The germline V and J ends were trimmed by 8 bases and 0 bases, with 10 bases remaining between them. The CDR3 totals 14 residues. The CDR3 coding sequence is TGTGCCAGCGGGGTCCGCGCAACTAATGAAAAACTGTTTTTT. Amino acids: CASGVRATNEKLFF.

CDR3 amino acids: CASSLVGVNEQFF. CDR3 coding DNA: TGTGCCAGCAGCTTAGTAGGAGTCAATGAGCAGTTCTTC. V gene TRBV7-9 combines with J gene TRBJ2-1; D call uncertain. Germline assignment: CDR1 SEHNR and CDR2 FQNEAQ (reference sequence). Trimming took off 1 base at V and 6 bases at J, with 7 bases between the two ends. This CDR3 has 13 residues. Looking up the rest from reference TRBV7-9 and TRBJ2-1 gives the full variable domain: DTGVSQNPRHKITKRGQNVTFRCDPISEHNRLYWYRQTLGQGPEFLTYFQNEAQLEKSRLLSDRFSAERPKGSFSTLEIQRTEQGDSAMYLCASSLVGVNEQFFGPGTRLTVL.

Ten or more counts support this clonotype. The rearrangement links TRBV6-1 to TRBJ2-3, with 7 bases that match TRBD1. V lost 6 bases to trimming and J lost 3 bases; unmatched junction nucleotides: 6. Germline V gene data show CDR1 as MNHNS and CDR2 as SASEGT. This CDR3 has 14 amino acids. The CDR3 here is CASRTGTGTDTQYF. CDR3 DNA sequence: TGTGCCAGCAGGACAGGGACCGGGACAGATACGCAGTATTTT.

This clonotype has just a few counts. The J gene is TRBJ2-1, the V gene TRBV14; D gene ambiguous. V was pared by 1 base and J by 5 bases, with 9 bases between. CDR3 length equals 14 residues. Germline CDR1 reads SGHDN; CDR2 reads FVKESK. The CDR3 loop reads CASSQAVIHNEQFF. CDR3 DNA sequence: TGTGCCAGCAGCCAAGCGGTAATCCACAATGAGCAGTTCTTC.

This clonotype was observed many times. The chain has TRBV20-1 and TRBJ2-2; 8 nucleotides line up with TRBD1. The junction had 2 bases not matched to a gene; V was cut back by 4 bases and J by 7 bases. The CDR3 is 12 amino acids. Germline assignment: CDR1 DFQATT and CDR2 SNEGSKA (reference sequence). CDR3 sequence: CSATGQGGELFF. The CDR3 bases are TGCAGTGCTACAGGACAGGGCGGGGAGCTGTTTTTT.

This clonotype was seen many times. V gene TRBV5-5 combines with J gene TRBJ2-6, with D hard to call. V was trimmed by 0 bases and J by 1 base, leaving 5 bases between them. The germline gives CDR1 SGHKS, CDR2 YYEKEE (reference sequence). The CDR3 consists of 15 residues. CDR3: CASSLVHSGANVLTF. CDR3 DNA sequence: TGTGCCAGCAGCTTGGTCCATTCTGGGGCCAACGTCCTGACTTTC.

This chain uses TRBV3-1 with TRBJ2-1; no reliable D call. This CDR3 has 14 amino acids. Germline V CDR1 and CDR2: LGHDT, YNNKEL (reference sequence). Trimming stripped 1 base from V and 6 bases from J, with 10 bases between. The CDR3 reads CASSQAQTPNEQFF. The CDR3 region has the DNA TGTGCCAGCAGCCAAGCTCAAACCCCCAATGAGCAGTTCTTC.

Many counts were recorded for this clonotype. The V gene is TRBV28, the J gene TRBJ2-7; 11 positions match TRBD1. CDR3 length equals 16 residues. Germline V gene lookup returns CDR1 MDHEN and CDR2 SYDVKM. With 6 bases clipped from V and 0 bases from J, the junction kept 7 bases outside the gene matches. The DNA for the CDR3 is TGTGCCAGCAGCTTAGCGGGACAGGGGGGCTCCTACGAGCAGTACTTC. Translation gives CASSLAGQGGSYEQYF.

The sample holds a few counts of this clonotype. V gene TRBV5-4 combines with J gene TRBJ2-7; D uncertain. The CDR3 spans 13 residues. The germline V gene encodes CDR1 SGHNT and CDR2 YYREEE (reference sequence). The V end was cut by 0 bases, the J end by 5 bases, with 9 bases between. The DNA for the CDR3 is TGTGCCAGCAGCTTGGTGGGCCGGGACGAGCAGTACTTC. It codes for CASSLVGRDEQYF.

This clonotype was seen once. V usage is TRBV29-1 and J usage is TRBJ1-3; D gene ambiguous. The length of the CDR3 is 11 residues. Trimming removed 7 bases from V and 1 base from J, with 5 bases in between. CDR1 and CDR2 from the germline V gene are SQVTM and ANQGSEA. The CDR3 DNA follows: TGCAGCGGAGAATCTGGAAACACCATATATTTT. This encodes CSGESGNTIYF.

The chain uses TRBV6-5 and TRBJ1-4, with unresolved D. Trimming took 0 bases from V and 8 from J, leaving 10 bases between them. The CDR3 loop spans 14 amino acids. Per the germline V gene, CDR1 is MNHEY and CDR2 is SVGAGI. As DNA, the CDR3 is TGTGCCAGCAGTTACTCGAGGAGGAGGGAAAAACTGTTTTTT. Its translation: CASSYSRRREKLFF.

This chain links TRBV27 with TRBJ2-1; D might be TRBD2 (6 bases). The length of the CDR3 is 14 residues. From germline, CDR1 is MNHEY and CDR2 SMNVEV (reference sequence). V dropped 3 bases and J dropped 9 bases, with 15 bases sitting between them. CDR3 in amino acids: CASSFGVGGGEQFF. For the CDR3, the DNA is TGTGCCAGCAGTTTCGGGGTGGGGGGAGGTGAGCAGTTCTTC.

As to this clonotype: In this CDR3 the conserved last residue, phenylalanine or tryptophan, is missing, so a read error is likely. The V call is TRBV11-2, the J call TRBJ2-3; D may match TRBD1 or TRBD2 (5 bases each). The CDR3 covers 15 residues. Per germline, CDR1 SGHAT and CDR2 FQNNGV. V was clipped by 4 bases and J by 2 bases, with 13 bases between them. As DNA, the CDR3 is TGTGCCAGCAGCTCACCGGGACGGACCACAGATACGCAGTATCTT. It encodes CASSSPGRTTDTQYL.

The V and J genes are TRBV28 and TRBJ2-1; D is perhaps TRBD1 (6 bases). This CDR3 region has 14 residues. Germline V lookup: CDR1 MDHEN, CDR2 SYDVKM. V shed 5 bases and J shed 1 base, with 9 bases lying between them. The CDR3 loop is CASSKQGSYNEQFF. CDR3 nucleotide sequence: TGTGCCAGCAGTAAACAGGGTTCCTACAATGAGCAGTTCTTC. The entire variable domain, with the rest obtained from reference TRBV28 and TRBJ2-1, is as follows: DVKVTQSSRYLVKRTGEKVFLECVQDMDHENMFWYRQDPGLGLRLIYFSYDVKMKEKGDIPEGYSVSREKKERFSLILESASTNQTSMYLCASSKQGSYNEQFFGPGTRLTVL.

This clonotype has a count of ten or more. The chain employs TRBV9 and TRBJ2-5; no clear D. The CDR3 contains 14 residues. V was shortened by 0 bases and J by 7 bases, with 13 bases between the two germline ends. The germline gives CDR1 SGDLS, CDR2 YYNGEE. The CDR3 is CASSVANSRGTQYF. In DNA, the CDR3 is TGTGCCAGCAGCGTAGCGAACAGCCGAGGGACCCAGTACTTC.

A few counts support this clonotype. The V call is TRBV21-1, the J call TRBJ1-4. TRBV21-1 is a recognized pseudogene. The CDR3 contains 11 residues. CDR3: CASPSRTELFF. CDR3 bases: TGTGCCAGCCCCTCAAGGACGGAACTGTTTTTT.